What follows are 30 T cell receptor beta chains derived from one specimen sequenced in a study of T cell responses to AZD1222 COVID-19 vaccine. Assay used: immunoSEQ multiplex PCR; TCRdb lists only in-frame clones, some missing. The sample shows about 140,000 clones, roughly 88% of them seen only once. The sample was peripheral blood, taken on day 0 of AZD1222 vaccination. These receptors originate from an adult in good health.

This rearrangement joins TRBV11-3 to TRBJ2-3; tentatively, D is TRBD2 (7 bases). Germline V lookup: CDR1 SGHNT, CDR2 YENEEA. The germline V and J ends were trimmed by 1 base and 2 bases, with 16 bases remaining between them. This CDR3 spans 17 amino acids. The CDR3 protein is CASSLGGASGFTDTQYF. The CDR3 DNA is TGTGCCAGCAGCTTAGGGGGGGCTAGCGGATTCACAGATACGCAGTATTTT.

This chain connects TRBV6-2 or TRBV6-3 to TRBJ2-2; D remains unclear. The V end was cut by 2 bases, the J end by 0 bases, with 4 bases between. CDR1 and CDR2 (germline): MNHEY, SVGEGT. This CDR3 has 14 amino acids. CDR3: CASSYRSNTGELFF. Written as DNA, the CDR3 is TGTGCCAGCAGTTACAGGTCGAACACCGGGGAGCTGTTTTTT.

The gene calls are TRBV19 and TRBJ1-5, with TRBD1 as a possible D gene (5 bases). The V and J ends lost 4 bases and 2 bases respectively, with 21 bases between them. This CDR3 comprises 18 residues. Germline assignment: CDR1 LNHDA and CDR2 SQIVND (reference sequence). The CDR3 is CASSKDKPPVVGNQPQHF. In DNA, the CDR3 is TGTGCCAGTAGTAAGGACAAGCCCCCGGTTGTCGGCAATCAGCCCCAGCATTTT.

The rearrangement uses TRBV5-1 and TRBJ2-3; D is possibly TRBD2 (5 bases). Germline CDR1 and CDR2: SGHRS and YFSETQ. The length of the CDR3 is 18 residues. Trimming stripped 4 bases from V and 0 bases from J, with 21 bases between. The CDR3 here is CASSPLFEGATSTDTQYF. The CDR3 DNA follows: TGCGCCAGCAGCCCCCTTTTCGAGGGAGCGACAAGCACAGATACGCAGTATTTT.

The chain is built from TRBV19 and TRBJ2-1; maybe TRBD2 (5 bases). Germline V gene lookup returns CDR1 LNHDA and CDR2 SQIVND (reference sequence). This CDR3 is 13 amino acids long. V was clipped by 1 base and J by 8 bases, with 9 bases between them. CDR3 bases: TGTGCCAGTAGTATAGTGCCTAGCCATGAGCAGTTCTTC. Its protein product is CASSIVPSHEQFF.

V usage is TRBV19 and J usage is TRBJ2-2; D is possibly TRBD2 (6 bases). The germline V and J ends were trimmed by 3 bases and 6 bases, with 11 bases remaining between them. Germline V lookup: CDR1 LNHDA, CDR2 SQIVND (reference sequence). CDR3 length equals 14 residues. The CDR3 DNA reads as TGTGCCAGTAGTATGGCTTCTAGCGCCGGGGAGCTGTTTTTT. It codes for CASSMASSAGELFF. The complete variable domain, with remaining parts taken from reference TRBV19 and TRBJ2-2, reads DGGITQSPKYLFRKEGQNVTLSCEQNLNHDAMYWYRQDPGQGLRLIYYSQIVNDFQKGDIAEGYSVSREKKESFPLTVTSAQKNPTAFYLCASSMASSAGELFFGEGSRLTVL.

The chain couples TRBV6-2 or TRBV6-3 to TRBJ1-1; no definite D call. Germline-derived CDR1 and CDR2 are MNHEY and SVGEGT. Deletions cut 2 bases from V and 1 base from J, with 17 bases between. The length of the CDR3 is 17 residues. As DNA, the CDR3 is TGTGCCAGCAGTTACCCCCAGGAATGGTCTAGGAACACTGAAGCTTTCTTT. It is translated as CASSYPQEWSRNTEAFF.

The chain combines TRBV7-9 with TRBJ2-1; TRBD2 matches 9 bases. The V and J ends lost 4 bases and 7 bases, in that order; junction bases with no gene match: 5. This CDR3 comprises 14 residues. Germline assignment: CDR1 SEHNR and CDR2 FQNEAQ (reference sequence). The CDR3 DNA sequence: TGTGCCAGCAGCTCGGTAGCGGGAGAGAATGAGCAGTTCTTC. Translating it yields CASSSVAGENEQFF.

V and J are TRBV5-5 and TRBJ1-6; 9 bases fit TRBD1. V gave up 5 bases and J gave up 8 bases; unmatched junction bases: 5. Germline V gene lookup returns CDR1 SGHKS and CDR2 YYEKEE (reference sequence). This CDR3 comprises 14 residues. CDR3 bases: TGTGCCAGCAGGGAACAGGGGGCACATTCACCCCTCCACTTT. Protein sequence: CASREQGAHSPLHF.

The chain links TRBV4-1 to TRBJ2-7; D may be TRBD1 or TRBD2 (5 bases each). Germline V gene lookup returns CDR1 MGHRA and CDR2 YSYEKL. The V end lost 3 bases, the J end lost 2 bases, and 17 bases lay between the germline ends. This CDR3 comprises 16 residues. CDR3 sequence reads: CASSQLIRDATYEQYF. The CDR3 DNA follows: TGCGCCAGCAGCCAGCTAATCCGGGACGCAACCTACGAGCAGTACTTC.

CDR3: CASSLAGSLEQFF. The DNA of the CDR3 is TGTGCCAGCAGCTTGGCCGGTAGCCTTGAGCAGTTCTTC. This chain links TRBV5-6 with TRBJ2-1; D uncertain. Between the trimmed V and J ends, which lost 0 bases and 9 bases, there was a span of 10 bases. The germline V gene encodes CDR1 SGHDT and CDR2 YYEEEE. The CDR3 length is 13 residues.

This sequence joins TRBV28 and TRBJ2-7; 12 nucleotides match TRBD2. The V gene's germline CDR1 is MDHEN and CDR2 SYDVKM. This CDR3 contains 14 residues. J lost 3 bases, V lost 8 bases, and 5 bases had no gene match. The CDR3 nucleotides are TGTGCCAGCGGGCTAGCGGGAGGGCTCTACGAGCAGTACTTC. Amino acids: CASGLAGGLYEQYF. Complete variable domain (other parts from reference TRBV28 and TRBJ2-7): DVKVTQSSRYLVKRTGEKVFLECVQDMDHENMFWYRQDPGLGLRLIYFSYDVKMKEKGDIPEGYSVSREKKERFSLILESASTNQTSMYLCASGLAGGLYEQYFGPGTRLTVT.

Here the CDR3 DNA reads TGTGCCAGCAGCCAAGGGACAGGCGATTCCTACGAGCAGTACTTC. Its protein product is CASSQGTGDSYEQYF. The chain is built from TRBV4-2 and TRBJ2-7, with 7 bases identical to TRBD1. The trim removed 1 base at V and 1 base at J, leaving 4 bases unmatched. CDR1 and CDR2 (germline): LGHNA, YNFKEQ. The length of the CDR3 is 15 residues.

The chain recombines TRBV6-5 with TRBJ2-5; TRBD1 aligns across 7 bases. Losses at the gene ends were 4 bases for V and 0 bases for J; bases not matched to a gene: 5. Germline CDR1 MNHEY, CDR2 SVGAGI. This CDR3 is built from 15 residues. The CDR3 DNA reads TGTGCCAGCAGTTGGGGACAGCTTTACCAAGAGACCCAGTACTTC. Encoded protein: CASSWGQLYQETQYF.

V usage is TRBV5-4 and J usage is TRBJ2-5, with TRBD2 matching 9 bases. Germline CDR1 is SGHNT and CDR2 is YYREEE (reference sequence). The CDR3 has 16 amino acids. With 4 bases clipped from V and 1 base from J, the junction kept 8 bases outside the gene matches. CDR3 coding DNA: TGTGCCAGCAGCCCCAGCGGGAGGCCGATCCAAGAGACCCAGTACTTC. The encoded protein is CASSPSGRPIQETQYF.

The genes are TRBV28 and TRBJ1-1; possibly TRBD1 for D (6 bases). V lost 4 bases and J lost 10, with 22 bases in between. The CDR3 is made up of 15 amino acids. CDR1 MDHEN and CDR2 SYDVKM come from the germline V gene. CDR3 sequence reads: CASSSTKQGSRGAFF. CDR3 in DNA: TGTGCCAGCAGTTCCACTAAACAGGGTTCGAGAGGAGCTTTCTTT. Filled out from reference TRBV28 and TRBJ1-1, the complete variable domain reads DVKVTQSSRYLVKRTGEKVFLECVQDMDHENMFWYRQDPGLGLRLIYFSYDVKMKEKGDIPEGYSVSREKKERFSLILESASTNQTSMYLCASSSTKQGSRGAFFGQGTRLTVV.

This clone was seen only a few times. V gene TRBV27 combines with J gene TRBJ2-1; TRBD2 matches 10 bases. V shed 2 bases, J shed 6 bases, and the junction held 4 bases outside the gene matches. The CDR3 is made up of 15 amino acids. Germline V gives CDR1 MNHEY, CDR2 SMNVEV (reference sequence). In DNA, the CDR3 is TGTGCCAGCAGTTTAATGGGACTAGCGAGCAATGAGCAGTTCTTC. Amino acids: CASSLMGLASNEQFF.

V usage is TRBV5-1 and J usage is TRBJ2-5, with 7 bases matching TRBD2. J was trimmed by 1 base and V by 4 bases; bases with no gene match: 4. The CDR3 is made up of 14 amino acids. Germline V gives CDR1 SGHRS, CDR2 YFSETQ. CDR3 amino acids: CASSPTSAQETQYF. In nucleotides, the CDR3 is TGCGCCAGCAGCCCAACTAGCGCCCAAGAGACCCAGTACTTC.

The CDR3 coding sequence is TGCGCCAGCAGCTTGGAACGGACAGGGGTTGAAAACACCATATATTTT. Its protein is CASSLERTGVENTIYF. The chain recombines TRBV5-1 with TRBJ1-3; 9 bases fit TRBD1. The CDR3 is made up of 16 amino acids. The V and J ends lost 0 bases and 6 bases, in that order; junction bases with no gene match: 7. The germline gives CDR1 SGHRS, CDR2 YFSETQ.

The DNA for the CDR3 is TGCGCCAGCAGCCAAGATACCGGGACTAAATCCTCCTACGAGCAGTACTTC. This encodes CASSQDTGTKSSYEQYF. The chain employs TRBV4-3 and TRBJ2-7, with 7 bases matching TRBD2. The CDR3 consists of 17 residues. Germline V gives CDR1 LGHNA, CDR2 YSLEER. The J segment lost 0 bases and the V segment lost 0 bases, leaving 8 bases of the junction unmatched.

The rearrangement links TRBV10-3 to TRBJ2-3; TRBD1 agrees at 8 bases. V was clipped by 3 bases and J by 1 base; unmatched bases: 9. Germline V gene data show CDR1 as ENHRY and CDR2 as SYGVKD. CDR3 length equals 17 residues. Here the CDR3 reads CAISDLTGTGGTDTQYF. The CDR3 nucleotides read TGTGCCATCAGTGACTTAACCGGGACAGGAGGCACAGATACGCAGTATTTT.

The rearrangement links TRBV6-5 to TRBJ2-1; D is possibly TRBD2 (5 bases). This CDR3 has 13 amino acids. Germline values: CDR1 MNHEY, CDR2 SVGAGI. The V gene lost 3 bases and the J gene lost 10 bases, with 13 bases spanning the gap. The CDR3 DNA follows: TGTGCCAGCAGTTATCATCTAGCAAGGGAGCAGTTCTTC. This gives the protein CASSYHLAREQFF.

This clone showed up just a few times. V gene TRBV6-2 or TRBV6-3 combines with J gene TRBJ2-2; possible D gene TRBD2, 6 bases. The CDR3 runs 15 residues. V was clipped by 4 bases and J by 4 bases, with 13 bases between them. Germline V gene data show CDR1 as MNHEY and CDR2 as SVGEGT. CDR3 DNA: TGTGCCAGCAGTTCCGGGGAGGACTCCACCGGGGAGCTGTTTTTT. Translating gives CASSSGEDSTGELFF.

The chain joins TRBV6-5 to TRBJ2-5, with TRBD2 matching 7 bases. Germline V gene lookup returns CDR1 MNHEY and CDR2 SVGAGI. The CDR3 contains 15 residues. Unmatched junction bases numbered 6, after V lost 4 bases and J lost 1 base. The DNA of the CDR3 is TGTGCCAGCAGTTTTGGCCGGACTAGCCAAGAGACCCAGTACTTC. As protein: CASSFGRTSQETQYF.

CDR3: CAISESPVGSGRASETDTQYF. The DNA of the CDR3 is TGTGCCATCAGTGAGTCTCCGGTAGGGAGCGGGAGGGCCTCAGAAACAGATACGCAGTATTTT. The chain carries TRBV10-3 and TRBJ2-3; 10 nucleotides agree with TRBD2. Germline CDR1 and CDR2: ENHRY and SYGVKD. The CDR3 has 21 residues. The V and J ends lost 0 bases and 3 bases, in that order; junction bases with no gene match: 18.

This clone was observed a single time. V usage is TRBV25-1 and J usage is TRBJ1-2; unclear D gene. The germline V gene has CDR1 MGHDK and CDR2 SYGVNS. The CDR3 has 14 amino acids. V was pared by 2 bases and J by 6 bases, with 13 bases between. As DNA, the CDR3 is TGTGCCAGCAGTGAACCAGAACGGGGTGATGGCTACACCTTC. It specifies CASSEPERGDGYTF.

This clone was detected a few times. This chain uses TRBV28 with TRBJ1-2, with 10 nucleotides matching TRBD1. The V segment lost 2 bases and the J segment 4 bases; nucleotides outside the gene matches: 4. The germline V gene has CDR1 MDHEN and CDR2 SYDVKM. This CDR3 region has 15 residues. This CDR3 reads CASSLGGDRGYGYTF. CDR3 DNA sequence: TGTGCCAGCAGTTTAGGAGGGGACAGGGGCTATGGCTACACCTTC.

J is TRBJ1-5 and V is TRBV7-2; possibly TRBD1 for D (5 bases). Germline-derived CDR1 and CDR2 are SGHTA and FQGNSA. Trimming pared 4 bases from V and 0 bases from J, leaving 10 bases between. This CDR3 has 15 residues. This CDR3 reads CASSSKQDSNQPQHF. The CDR3 DNA follows: TGTGCCAGCAGCTCAAAACAGGATAGCAATCAGCCCCAGCATTTT.

This chain connects TRBV15 to TRBJ1-5; D is uncertain. CDR1 and CDR2 (germline): LNHNV, YYDKDF (reference sequence). The CDR3 is 14 amino acids. V was shortened by 9 bases and J by 2 bases, with 14 bases between the two germline ends. CDR3 loop: CATNPRVGNQPQHF. The CDR3 DNA reads TGTGCCACAAACCCAAGGGTTGGCAATCAGCCCCAGCATTTT.

J is TRBJ1-1 and V is TRBV3-1 (or the pseudogene TRBV3-2); TRBD1 might be the D (5 bases). The CDR3 sequence is 14 residues long. Germline V gives CDR1 LGHDT, CDR2 YNNKEL (reference sequence). V shed 6 bases and J shed 1 base, with 12 bases lying between them. The CDR3 protein is CASRPRDRNTEAFF. In DNA form, the CDR3 reads TGTGCCAGCAGACCCCGCGACAGGAACACTGAAGCTTTCTTT.